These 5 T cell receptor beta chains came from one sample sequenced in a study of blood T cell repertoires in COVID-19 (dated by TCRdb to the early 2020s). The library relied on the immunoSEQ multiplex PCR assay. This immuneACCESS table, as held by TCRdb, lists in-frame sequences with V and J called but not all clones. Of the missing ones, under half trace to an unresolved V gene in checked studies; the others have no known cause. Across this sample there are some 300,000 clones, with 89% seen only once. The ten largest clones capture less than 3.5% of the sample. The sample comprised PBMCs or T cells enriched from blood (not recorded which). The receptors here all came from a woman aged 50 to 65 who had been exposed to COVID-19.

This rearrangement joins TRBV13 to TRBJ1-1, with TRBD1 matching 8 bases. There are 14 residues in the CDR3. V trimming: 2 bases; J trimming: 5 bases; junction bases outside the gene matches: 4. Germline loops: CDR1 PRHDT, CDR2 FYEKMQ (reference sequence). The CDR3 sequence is CASSLRTGLTEAFF. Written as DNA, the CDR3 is TGTGCCAGCAGCTTAAGGACAGGGCTGACTGAAGCTTTCTTT.

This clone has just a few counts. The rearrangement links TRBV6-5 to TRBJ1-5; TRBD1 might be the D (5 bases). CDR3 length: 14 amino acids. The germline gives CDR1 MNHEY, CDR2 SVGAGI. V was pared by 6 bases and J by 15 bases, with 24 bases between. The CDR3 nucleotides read TGTGCCAGCAGCGATAACCAGAACAGGTCCCCGCCGCATTTT. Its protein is CASSDNQNRSPPHF.

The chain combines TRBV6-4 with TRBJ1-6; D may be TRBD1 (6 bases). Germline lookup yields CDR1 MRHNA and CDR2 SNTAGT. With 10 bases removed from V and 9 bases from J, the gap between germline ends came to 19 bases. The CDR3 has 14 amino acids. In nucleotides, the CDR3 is TGTGCCATCATGGTGGGACACGTCGCTTCACCCCTCCACTTT. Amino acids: CAIMVGHVASPLHF.

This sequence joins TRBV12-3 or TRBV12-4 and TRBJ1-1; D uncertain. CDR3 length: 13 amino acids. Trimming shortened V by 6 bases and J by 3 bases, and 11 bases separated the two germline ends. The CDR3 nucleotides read TGTGCCAGCAGCTACGCACCCTACACTGAAGCTTTCTTT. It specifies CASSYAPYTEAFF.

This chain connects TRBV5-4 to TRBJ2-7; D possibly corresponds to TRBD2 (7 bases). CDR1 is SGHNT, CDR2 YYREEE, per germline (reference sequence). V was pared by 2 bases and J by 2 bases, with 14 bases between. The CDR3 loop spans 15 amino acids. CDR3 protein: CASSFRGARPYEQYF. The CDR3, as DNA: TGTGCCAGCAGCTTCCGGGGGGCGCGACCCTACGAGCAGTACTTC.